Detailed here is one TCR beta chain. Antigen specificity is unknown. The final CDR3 position lacks the conserved phenylalanine or tryptophan, pointing to a likely read error. This sample was taken from a study of T cells in Graves' hyperthyroidism and ophthalmopathy. Regarding the study as a whole: Patients with ophthalmopathy were separated from those with stable hyperthyroidism by a 13 V-J model. Blood samples included most of the expanded thyroid clonotypes exceeding 0.001.

Authors of the study amplified TCR beta CDR3 regions from RNA transcripts. Researchers ran a first-round RT-PCR on the TCR CDR3 using the HTBI primer set. TCRdb passed the multiplex PCR reads through MiXCR, listing each CDR3 protein once. The table lists 540,000 or so distinct CDR3 sequences, around 46% of them singletons, with around 20% in the top ten. The CDR3 is 16 amino acids. Losses at the gene ends were 2 bases for V and 5 bases for J; bases not matched to a gene: 9. Per the germline V gene, CDR1 is DFQATT and CDR2 is SNEGSKA (reference sequence). The sequence came from an adult woman with Graves' disease, either hyperthyroidism or ophthalmopathy (not recorded which). This chain uses TRBV20-1 with TRBJ1-2; 12 nucleotides line up with TRBD1. What was sequenced was peripheral blood or thyroid tissue (not recorded which). The CDR3 spells CSARLGQGAWAYGYTL. For the CDR3, the DNA is TGCAGTGCTAGATTGGGACAGGGGGCCTGGGCTTATGGCTACACCCTC.